The clone carrying this T cell receptor (beta chain) appeared once. The antigen is undetermined. The sample originates from a study of post-analysis software for immune sequencing data. Study at large: Both relapsing-remitting and secondary progressive multiple sclerosis featured among the disease courses, as did progressive-relapsing multiple sclerosis. General study results and limits: Patients carried roughly five TRBV segments more frequently than controls did, and TRBV5-6, TRBV5-1 and TRBV20-1 were among them. Multiple sclerosis patients showed significantly lower normalized Chao1 diversity than controls did. Same-batch samples co-clustered strongly by F measure.

Unique molecular identifiers tagged the TCR beta cDNA libraries. TCRdb passed the PCR reads through MiXCR, listing each CDR3 protein once. The data show 450,000 to 650,000 distinct CDR3 sequences, around 40% seen once. Germline V gene data show CDR1 as SNHLY and CDR2 as FYNNEI. Unmatched junction bases numbered 2, after V lost 6 bases and J lost 6 bases. The CDR3 is 14 residues long. Sequenced material: blood. The chain links TRBV2 to TRBJ2-1; 13 bases line up with TRBD2. The receptor comes from a girl aged 10 to 17 with multiple sclerosis. For the CDR3, the DNA is TGTGCCAGCAGAGGGACTAGCGGGACCAATGAGCAGTTCTTC. It translates to CASRGTSGTNEQFF.